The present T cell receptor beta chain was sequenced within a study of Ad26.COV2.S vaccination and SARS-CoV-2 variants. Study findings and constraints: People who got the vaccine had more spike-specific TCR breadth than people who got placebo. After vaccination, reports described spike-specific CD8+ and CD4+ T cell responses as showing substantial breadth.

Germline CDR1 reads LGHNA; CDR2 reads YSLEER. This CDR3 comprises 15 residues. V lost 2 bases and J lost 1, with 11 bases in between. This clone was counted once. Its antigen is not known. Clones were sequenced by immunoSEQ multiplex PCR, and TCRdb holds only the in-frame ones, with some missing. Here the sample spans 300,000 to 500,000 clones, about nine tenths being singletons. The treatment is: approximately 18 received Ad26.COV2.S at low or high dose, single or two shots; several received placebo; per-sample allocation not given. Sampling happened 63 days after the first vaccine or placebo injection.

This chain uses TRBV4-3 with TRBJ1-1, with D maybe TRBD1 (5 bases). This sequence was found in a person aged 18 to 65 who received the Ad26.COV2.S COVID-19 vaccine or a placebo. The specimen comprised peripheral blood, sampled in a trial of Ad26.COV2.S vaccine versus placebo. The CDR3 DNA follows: TGCGCCAGCAGCCAACCGGGACGTCGGAACACTGAAGCTTTCTTT. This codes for CASSQPGRRNTEAFF.